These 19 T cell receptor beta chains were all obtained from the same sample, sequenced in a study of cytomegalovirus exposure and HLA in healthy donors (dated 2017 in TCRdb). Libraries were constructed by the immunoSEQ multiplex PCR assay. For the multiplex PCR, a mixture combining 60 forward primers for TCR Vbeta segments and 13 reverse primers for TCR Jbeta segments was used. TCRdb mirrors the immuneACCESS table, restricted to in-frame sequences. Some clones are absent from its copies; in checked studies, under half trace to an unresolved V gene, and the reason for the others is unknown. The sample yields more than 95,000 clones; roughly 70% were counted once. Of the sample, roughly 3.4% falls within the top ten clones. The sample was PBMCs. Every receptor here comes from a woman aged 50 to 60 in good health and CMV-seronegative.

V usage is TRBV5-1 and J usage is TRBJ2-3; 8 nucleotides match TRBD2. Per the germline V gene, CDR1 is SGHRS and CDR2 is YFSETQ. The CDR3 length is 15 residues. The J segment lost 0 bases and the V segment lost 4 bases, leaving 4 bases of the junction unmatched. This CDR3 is CASSPTSGSTDTQYF. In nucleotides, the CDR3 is TGCGCCAGCAGCCCTACTAGCGGAAGCACAGATACGCAGTATTTT.

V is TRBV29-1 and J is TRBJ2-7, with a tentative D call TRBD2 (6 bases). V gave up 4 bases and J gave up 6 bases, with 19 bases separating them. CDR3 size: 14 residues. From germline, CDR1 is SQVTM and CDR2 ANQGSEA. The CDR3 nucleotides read TGCAGCGTTGGTTCTACTAGCCTTTCTACCGAGCAGTACTTC. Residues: CSVGSTSLSTEQYF.

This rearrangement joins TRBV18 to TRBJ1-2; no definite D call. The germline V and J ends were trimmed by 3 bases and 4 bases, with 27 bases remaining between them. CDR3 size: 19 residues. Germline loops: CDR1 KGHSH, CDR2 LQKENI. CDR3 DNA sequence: TGTGCCAGCTCACCCGGGTCCTTGACGGCAAGGCATGGGAGCTATGGCTACACCTTC. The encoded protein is CASSPGSLTARHGSYGYTF. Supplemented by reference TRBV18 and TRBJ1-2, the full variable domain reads NAGVMQNPRHLVRRRGQEARLRCSPMKGHSHVYWYRQLPEEGLKFMVYLQKENIIDESGMPKERFSAEFPKEGPSILRIQQVVRGDSAAYFCASSPGSLTARHGSYGYTFGSGTRLTVV.

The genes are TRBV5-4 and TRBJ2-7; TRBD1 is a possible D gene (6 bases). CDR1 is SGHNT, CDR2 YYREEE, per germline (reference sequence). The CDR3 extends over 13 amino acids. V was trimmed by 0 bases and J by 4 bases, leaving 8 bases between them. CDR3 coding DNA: TGTGCCAGCAGCTTGGACAGGGTTTACGAGCAGTACTTC. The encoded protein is CASSLDRVYEQYF.

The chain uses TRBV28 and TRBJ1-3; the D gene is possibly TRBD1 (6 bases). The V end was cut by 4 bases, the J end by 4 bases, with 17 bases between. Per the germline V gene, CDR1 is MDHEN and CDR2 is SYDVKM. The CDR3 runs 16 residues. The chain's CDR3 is CASSSESTGTGNTIYF. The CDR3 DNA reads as TGTGCCAGCAGTTCGGAGTCTACCGGGACAGGAAACACCATATATTTT.

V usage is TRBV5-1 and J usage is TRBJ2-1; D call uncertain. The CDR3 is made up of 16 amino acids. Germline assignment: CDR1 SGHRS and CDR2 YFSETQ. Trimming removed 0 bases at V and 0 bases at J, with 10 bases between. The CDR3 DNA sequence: TGCGCCAGCAGCTTGGCCCTATCGAGCTCCTACAATGAGCAGTTCTTC. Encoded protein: CASSLALSSSYNEQFF. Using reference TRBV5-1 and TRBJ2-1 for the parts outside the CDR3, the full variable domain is KAGVTQTPRYLIKTRGQQVTLSCSPISGHRSVSWYQQTPGQGLQFLFEYFSETQRNKGNFPGRFSGRQFSNSRSEMNVSTLELGDSALYLCASSLALSSSYNEQFFGPGTRLTVL.

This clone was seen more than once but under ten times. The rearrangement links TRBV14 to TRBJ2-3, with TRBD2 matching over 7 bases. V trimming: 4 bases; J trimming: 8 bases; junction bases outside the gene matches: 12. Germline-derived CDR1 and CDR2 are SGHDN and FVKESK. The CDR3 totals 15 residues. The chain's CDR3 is CASSRFWGGRGTQYF. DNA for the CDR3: TGTGCCAGCAGCCGGTTTTGGGGGGGTAGAGGTACGCAGTATTTT.

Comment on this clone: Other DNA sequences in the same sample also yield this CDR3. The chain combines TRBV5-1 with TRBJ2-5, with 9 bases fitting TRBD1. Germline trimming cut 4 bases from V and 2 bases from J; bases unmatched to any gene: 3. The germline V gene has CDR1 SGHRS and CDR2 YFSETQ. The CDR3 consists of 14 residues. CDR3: CASSVGQGQETQYF. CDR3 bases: TGCGCCAGCAGCGTCGGACAGGGGCAAGAGACCCAGTACTTC.

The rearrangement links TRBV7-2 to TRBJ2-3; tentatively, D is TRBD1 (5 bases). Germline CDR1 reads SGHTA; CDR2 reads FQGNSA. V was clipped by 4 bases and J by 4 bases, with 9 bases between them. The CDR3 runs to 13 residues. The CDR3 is CASSSRAADTQYF. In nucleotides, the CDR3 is TGTGCCAGCAGCTCCAGGGCCGCAGATACGCAGTATTTT.

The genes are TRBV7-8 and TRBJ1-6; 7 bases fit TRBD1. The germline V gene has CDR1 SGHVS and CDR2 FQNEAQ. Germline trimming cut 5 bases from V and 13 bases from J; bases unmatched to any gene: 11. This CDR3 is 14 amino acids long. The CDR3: CASSPGGTGNPLHF. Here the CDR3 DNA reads TGTGCCAGCAGCCCAGGGGGGACCGGGAACCCCCTCCACTTT.

The CDR3 DNA reads TGCAGCTTCCTCCGGGATTCCACAGATACGCAGTATTTT. Translation gives CSFLRDSTDTQYF. This chain joins TRBV29-1 and TRBJ2-3; D is perhaps TRBD2 (5 bases). The V gene's germline CDR1 is SQVTM and CDR2 ANQGSEA. CDR3 length: 13 amino acids. V was shortened by 8 bases and J by 2 bases, with 14 bases between the two germline ends.

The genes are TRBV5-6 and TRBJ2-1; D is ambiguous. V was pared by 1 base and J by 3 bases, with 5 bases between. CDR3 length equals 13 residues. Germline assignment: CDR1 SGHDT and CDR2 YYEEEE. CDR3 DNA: TGTGCCAGCAGCTTGAAGCACTACAATGAGCAGTTCTTC. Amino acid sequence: CASSLKHYNEQFF.

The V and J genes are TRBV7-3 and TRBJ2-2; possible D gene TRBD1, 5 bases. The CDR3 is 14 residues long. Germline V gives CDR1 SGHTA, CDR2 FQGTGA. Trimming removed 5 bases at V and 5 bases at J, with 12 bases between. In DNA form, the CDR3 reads TGTGCCAGCAGCCAAGGGGCGAGGACCGGGGAGCTGTTTTTT. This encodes CASSQGARTGELFF.

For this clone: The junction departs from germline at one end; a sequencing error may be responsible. CDR3 amino acids: CASSFLTGGPLSF. CDR3 DNA: TGTGCCAGCAGCTTCCTAACGGGGGGGCCACTTTCTTTT. This chain links TRBV5-6 with TRBJ1-4; possibly TRBD1 for D (6 bases). From germline, CDR1 is SGHDT and CDR2 YYEEEE. This CDR3 contains 13 residues.

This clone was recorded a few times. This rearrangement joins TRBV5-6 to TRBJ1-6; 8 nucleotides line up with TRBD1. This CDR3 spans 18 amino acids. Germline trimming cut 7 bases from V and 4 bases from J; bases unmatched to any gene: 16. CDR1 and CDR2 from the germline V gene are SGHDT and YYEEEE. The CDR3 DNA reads TGTGCCAGCTCCGCCTCCCAAGCAGGGGGCTTGTATAATTCACCCCTCCACTTT. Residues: CASSASQAGGLYNSPLHF.

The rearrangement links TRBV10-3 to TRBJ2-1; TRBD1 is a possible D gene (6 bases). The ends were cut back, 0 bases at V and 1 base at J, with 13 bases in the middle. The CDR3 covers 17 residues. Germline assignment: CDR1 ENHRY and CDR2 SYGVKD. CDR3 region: CAISESGAGTSYNEQFF. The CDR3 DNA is TGTGCCATCAGTGAGTCGGGGGCCGGGACATCCTACAATGAGCAGTTCTTC.

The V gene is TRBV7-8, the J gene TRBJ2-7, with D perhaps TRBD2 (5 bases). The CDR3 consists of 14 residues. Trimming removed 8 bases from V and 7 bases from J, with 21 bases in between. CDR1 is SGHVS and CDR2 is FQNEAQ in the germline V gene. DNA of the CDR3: TGTGCCAGCGCTCAAGCGGAAGGTCTTCTGGAGCAGTACTTC. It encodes CASAQAEGLLEQYF.

The CDR3 region is CASSFAGLSGNTIYF. CDR3 in DNA: TGTGCCAGCAGCTTCGCGGGACTGAGTGGAAACACCATATATTTT. V gene TRBV5-6 combines with J gene TRBJ1-3, with a tentative D call TRBD1 (5 bases). Germline V gene lookup returns CDR1 SGHDT and CDR2 YYEEEE. The CDR3 spans 15 residues. The V gene lost 2 bases and the J gene lost 3 bases, with 12 bases spanning the gap.

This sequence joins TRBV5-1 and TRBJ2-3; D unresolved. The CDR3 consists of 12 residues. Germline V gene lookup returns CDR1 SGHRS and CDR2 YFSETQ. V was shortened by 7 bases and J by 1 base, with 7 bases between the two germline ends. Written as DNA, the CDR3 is TGCGCCAGCTCCCCCGGCACAGATACGCAGTATTTT. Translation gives CASSPGTDTQYF.